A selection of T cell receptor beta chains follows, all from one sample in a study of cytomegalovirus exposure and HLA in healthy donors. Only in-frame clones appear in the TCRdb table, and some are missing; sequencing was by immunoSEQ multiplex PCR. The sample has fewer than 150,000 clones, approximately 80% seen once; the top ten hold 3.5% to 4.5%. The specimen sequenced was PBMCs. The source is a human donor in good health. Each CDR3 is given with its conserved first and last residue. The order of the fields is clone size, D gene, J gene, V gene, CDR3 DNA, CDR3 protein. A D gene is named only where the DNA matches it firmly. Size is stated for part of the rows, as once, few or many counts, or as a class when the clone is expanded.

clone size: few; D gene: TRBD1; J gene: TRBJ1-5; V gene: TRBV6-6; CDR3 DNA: TGTGCCAGCAGTCTCGACAGGGAGCAGCCCCAGCATTTT; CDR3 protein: CASSLDREQPQHF
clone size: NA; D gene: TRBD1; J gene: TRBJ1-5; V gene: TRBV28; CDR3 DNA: TGTGCCAGCAGTTTAACAGGGGCCACCGAGCCCCAGCATTTT; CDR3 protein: CASSLTGATEPQHF
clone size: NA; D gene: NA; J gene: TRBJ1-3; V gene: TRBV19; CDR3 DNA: TGTGCCAGTAGTCCGGGGGACCTGAGCTCTGGAAACACCATATATTTT; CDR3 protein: CASSPGDLSSGNTIYF
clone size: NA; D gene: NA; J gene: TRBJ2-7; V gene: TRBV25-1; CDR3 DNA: TGTGCCAGCAGTGACCCCGTGTACGAGCAGTACTTC; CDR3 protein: CASSDPVYEQYF
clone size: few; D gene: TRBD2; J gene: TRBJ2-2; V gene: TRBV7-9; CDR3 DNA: TGTGCCAGCAGCGCGAGGACTAGCGGGCGGACCGGGGAGCTGTTTTTT; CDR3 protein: CASSARTSGRTGELFF
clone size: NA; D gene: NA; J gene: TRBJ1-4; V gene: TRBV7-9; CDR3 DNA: TGTGCCAGCAGCAGGGGGTTGAGTGAAAAACTGTTTTTT; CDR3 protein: CASSRGLSEKLFF
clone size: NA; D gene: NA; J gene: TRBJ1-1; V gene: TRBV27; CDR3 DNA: TGTGCCAGCAGTTTACGGGGTTATCCGAACACTGAAGCTTTCTTT; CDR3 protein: CASSLRGYPNTEAFF
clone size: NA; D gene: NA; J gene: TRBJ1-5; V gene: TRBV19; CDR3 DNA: TGTGCCAGTAGCCACAGGGATTTGGATCAGCCCCAGCATTTT; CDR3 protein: CASSHRDLDQPQHF
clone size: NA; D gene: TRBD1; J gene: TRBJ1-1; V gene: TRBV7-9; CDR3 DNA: TGTGCCAGCAGCTTAGGAGTAGGGGGAAGGGGGCGTATGAACACTGAAGCTTTCTTT; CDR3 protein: CASSLGVGGRGRMNTEAFF
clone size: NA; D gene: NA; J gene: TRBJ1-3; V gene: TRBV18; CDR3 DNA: TGTGCCAGCTCACCAACAGGCCCTAGCTCTGGAAACACCATATATTTT; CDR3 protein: CASSPTGPSSGNTIYF
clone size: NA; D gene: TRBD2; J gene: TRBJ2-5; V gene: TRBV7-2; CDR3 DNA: TGTGCCAGCAGCCGGCGTGCGGGAGTCCAAGAGACCCAGTACTTC; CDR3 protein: CASSRRAGVQETQYF
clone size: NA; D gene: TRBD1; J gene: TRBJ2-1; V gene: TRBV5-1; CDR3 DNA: TGCGCCAGCAGGTTGGGACAGGGTAATAATGAGCAGTTCTTC; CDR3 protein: CASRLGQGNNEQFF
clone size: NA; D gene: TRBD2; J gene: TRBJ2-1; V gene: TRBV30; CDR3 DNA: TGTGCCTGGAGACGACTAGCGGGAGGTAGCTCCTACAATGAGCAGTTCTTC; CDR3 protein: CAWRRLAGGSSYNEQFF
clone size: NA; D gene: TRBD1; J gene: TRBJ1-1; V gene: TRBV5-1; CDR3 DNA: TGCGCCAGCAGCTTGGGCCATGCAGGGGGAAACACTGAAGCTTTCTTT; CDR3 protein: CASSLGHAGGNTEAFF
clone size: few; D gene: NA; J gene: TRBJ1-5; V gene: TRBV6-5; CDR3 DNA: TGTGCCAGCAGTGTTCAGATCGGCAATCAGCCCCAGCATTTT; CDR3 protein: CASSVQIGNQPQHF
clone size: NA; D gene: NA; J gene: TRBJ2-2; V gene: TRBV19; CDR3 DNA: TGTGCCAGTAGTGCCCGACACACAGAGAACACCGGGGAGCTGTTTTTT; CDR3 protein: CASSARHTENTGELFF
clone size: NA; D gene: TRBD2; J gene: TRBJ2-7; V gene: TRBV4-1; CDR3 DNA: TGCGCCAGCAGCCAAGCTGAGGCGGGAGACGAGCAGTACTTC; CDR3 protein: CASSQAEAGDEQYF
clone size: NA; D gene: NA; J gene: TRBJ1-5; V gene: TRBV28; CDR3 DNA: TGTGCCAGCACCCAAAGCAATCAGCCCCAGCATTTT; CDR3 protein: CASTQSNQPQHF
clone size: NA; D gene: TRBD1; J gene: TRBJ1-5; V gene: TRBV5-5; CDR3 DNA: TGTGCCAGCAGTCGAGGACAGGATAGCAATCAGCCCCAGCATTTT; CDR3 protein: CASSRGQDSNQPQHF
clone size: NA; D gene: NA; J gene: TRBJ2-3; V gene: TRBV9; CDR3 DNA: TGTGCCAGCAGCGTACACAGTTCAAGCACAGATACGCAGTATTTT; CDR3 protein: CASSVHSSSTDTQYF
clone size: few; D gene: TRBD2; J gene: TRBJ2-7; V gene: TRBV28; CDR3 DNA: TGTGCCAGCAGTTTTGCGGGAGGGACCTCCTACGAGCAGTACTTC; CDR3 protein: CASSFAGGTSYEQYF
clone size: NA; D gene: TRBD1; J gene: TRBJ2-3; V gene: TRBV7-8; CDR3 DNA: TGTGCCAGCAGCAAATACCGGGACAGGGACACAGATACGCAGTATTTT; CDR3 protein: CASSKYRDRDTDTQYF
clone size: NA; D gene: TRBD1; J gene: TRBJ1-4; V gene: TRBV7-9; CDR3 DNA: TGTGCCAGCAGCTCCTGGACAGGGGGGCAAACTAATGAAAAACTGTTTTTT; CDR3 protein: CASSSWTGGQTNEKLFF
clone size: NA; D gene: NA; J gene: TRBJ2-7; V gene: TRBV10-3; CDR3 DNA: TGTGCCATCACGCCGGGACTCCCTGTGGAGCAGTACTTC; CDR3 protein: CAITPGLPVEQYF
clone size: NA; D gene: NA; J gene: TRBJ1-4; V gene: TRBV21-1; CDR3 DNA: TGTGCCAGCAGCTTGCAATCGGGGTTTTTT; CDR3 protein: CASSLQSGFF
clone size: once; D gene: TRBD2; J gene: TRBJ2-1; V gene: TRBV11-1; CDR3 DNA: TGTGCCAGCAGCATCCCCCCGGCTAGCGGAGTCAATGAGCAGTTCTTC; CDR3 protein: CASSIPPASGVNEQFF
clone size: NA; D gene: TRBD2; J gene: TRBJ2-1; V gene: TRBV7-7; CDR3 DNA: TGTGCCAGCAGCTTAGGAAGACTAGCGGGTGGGTCCTACAATGAGCAGTTCTTC; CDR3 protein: CASSLGRLAGGSYNEQFF
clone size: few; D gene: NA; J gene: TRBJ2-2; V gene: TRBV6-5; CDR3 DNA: TGTGCCAGCAAGCGGGTGGTAAACACCGGGGAGCTGTTTTTT; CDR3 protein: CASKRVVNTGELFF
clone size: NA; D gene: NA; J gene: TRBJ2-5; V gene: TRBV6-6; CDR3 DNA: TGTGCCAGCAGCGACAGCAGGGGAGGGCAGGTCGGGACCCAGTACTTC; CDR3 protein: CASSDSRGGQVGTQYF
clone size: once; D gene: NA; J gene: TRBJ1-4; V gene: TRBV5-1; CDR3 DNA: TGCGCCAGCAGCCAGGGTCCTCATGAAAAACTGTTTTTT; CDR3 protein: CASSQGPHEKLFF
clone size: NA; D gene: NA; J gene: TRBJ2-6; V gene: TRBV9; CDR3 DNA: TGTGCCAGCAGCGTAGAGCAGGCTGGGGCCAACGTCCTGACTTTC; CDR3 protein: CASSVEQAGANVLTF
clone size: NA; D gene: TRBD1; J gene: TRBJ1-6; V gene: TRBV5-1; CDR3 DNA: TGCGCCAGCAGCTTAGAAGGACAGGGGGGCTCCTATAATTCACCCCTCCACTTT; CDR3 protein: CASSLEGQGGSYNSPLHF
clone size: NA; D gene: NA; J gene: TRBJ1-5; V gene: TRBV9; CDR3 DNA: TGTGCCAGCAGCGTAGCGGGGGATAGCAATCAGCCCCAGCATTTT; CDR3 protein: CASSVAGDSNQPQHF
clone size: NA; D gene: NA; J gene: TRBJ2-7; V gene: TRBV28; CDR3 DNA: TGTGCCAGCAGTTTTGGGGGCCTAAGCCTCCACGAGCAGTACTTC; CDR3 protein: CASSFGGLSLHEQYF
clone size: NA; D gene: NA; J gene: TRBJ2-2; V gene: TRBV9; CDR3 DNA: TGTGCCAGCACCCTAGGGAGACACACCGGGGAGCTGTTTTTT; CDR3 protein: CASTLGRHTGELFF
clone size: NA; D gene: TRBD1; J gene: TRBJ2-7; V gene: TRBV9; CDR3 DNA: TGTGCCAGCAGCGTAGAAGGGACAGGGGCCCTCGAGCAGTACTTC; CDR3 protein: CASSVEGTGALEQYF
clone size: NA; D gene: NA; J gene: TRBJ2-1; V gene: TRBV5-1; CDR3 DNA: TGCGCCAGCAGCCGGATCCCCCCGACTGCCGGGTTAGCCGATGAGCAGTTCTTC; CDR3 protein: CASSRIPPTAGLADEQFF
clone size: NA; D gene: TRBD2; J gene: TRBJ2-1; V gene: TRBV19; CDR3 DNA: TGTGCCAGTAGTATAGTCCTAGCGGGAGGTGGAAATGAGCAGTTCTTC; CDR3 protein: CASSIVLAGGGNEQFF
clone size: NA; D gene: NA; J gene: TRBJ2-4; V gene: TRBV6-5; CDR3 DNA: TGTGCCAGCAGCACTACAGGGTACGCCAAAAACATTCAGTACTTC; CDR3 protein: CASSTTGYAKNIQYF
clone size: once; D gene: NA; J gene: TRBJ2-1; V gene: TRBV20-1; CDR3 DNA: TGCAGTGCTAGGCGGGATGAGCAGTTCTTC; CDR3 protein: CSARRDEQFF
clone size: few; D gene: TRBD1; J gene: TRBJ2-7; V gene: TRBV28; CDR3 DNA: TGTGCCAGCAGTTCCCTTGACAGGGGCGAGCAGTACTTC; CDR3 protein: CASSSLDRGEQYF
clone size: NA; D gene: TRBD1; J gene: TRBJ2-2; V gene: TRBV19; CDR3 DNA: TGTGCCAGTAGTCTCACAGGGGCCGGGGAGCTGTTTTTT; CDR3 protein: CASSLTGAGELFF
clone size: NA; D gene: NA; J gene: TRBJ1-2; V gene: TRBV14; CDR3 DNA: TGTGCCAGCAGCCACCCCACCGGCGCGGGGAACTATGGCTACACCTTC; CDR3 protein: CASSHPTGAGNYGYTF
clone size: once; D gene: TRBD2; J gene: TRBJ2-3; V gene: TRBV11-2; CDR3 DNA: TGTGCCAGCAGCTTTACTATGGCGGGAGGTGCAGATACGCAGTATTTT; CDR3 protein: CASSFTMAGGADTQYF
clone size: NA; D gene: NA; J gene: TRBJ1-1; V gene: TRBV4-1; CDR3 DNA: TGCGCCAGCAGCCAAGATTTAGTAGTCCCGACGGGGGCTTTCTTT; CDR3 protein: CASSQDLVVPTGAFF
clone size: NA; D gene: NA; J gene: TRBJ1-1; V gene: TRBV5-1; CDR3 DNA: TGCGCCAGCAGCTACGAAGGCGCAGGGCGTAACACTGAAGCTTTCTTT; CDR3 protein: CASSYEGAGRNTEAFF
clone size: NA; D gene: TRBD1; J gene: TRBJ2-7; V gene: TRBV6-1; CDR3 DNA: TGTGCCAGCAGTGAAGCGTTAGGGACAGGGTATGCCGAGCAGTACTTC; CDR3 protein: CASSEALGTGYAEQYF
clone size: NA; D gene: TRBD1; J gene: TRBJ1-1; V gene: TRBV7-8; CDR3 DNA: TGTGCCAGCAGCTCTAACAGGGGGGCGAGTGAAGCTTTCTTT; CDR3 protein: CASSSNRGASEAFF
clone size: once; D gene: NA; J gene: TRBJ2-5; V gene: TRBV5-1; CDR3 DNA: TGCGCCAGCAGCTTGGCCTCGAACAAAGAGACCCAGTACTTC; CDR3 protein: CASSLASNKETQYF
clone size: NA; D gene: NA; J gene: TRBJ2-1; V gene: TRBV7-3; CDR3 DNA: TGTGCCAGCAGCTTACGGTGGGAGTCCCCCTACAATGAGCAGTTCTTC; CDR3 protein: CASSLRWESPYNEQFF
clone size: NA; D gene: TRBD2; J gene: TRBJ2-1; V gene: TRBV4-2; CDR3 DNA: TGTGCCAGCAGCCAAGAAGCGGGGTGGAGCGGTGGAAGCTACAATGAGCAGTTCTTC; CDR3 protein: CASSQEAGWSGGSYNEQFF
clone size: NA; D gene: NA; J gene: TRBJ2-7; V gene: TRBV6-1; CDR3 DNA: TGTGCCAGCAGTCCGGGGGACTACGAGCAGTACTTC; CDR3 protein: CASSPGDYEQYF
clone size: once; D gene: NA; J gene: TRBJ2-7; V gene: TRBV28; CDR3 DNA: TGTGCCACGACCGGACCCCAGCGTGGACTCTCCTACGAGCAGTACTTC; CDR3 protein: CATTGPQRGLSYEQYF
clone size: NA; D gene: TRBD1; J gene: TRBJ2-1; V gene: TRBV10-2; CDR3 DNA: TGCGCCAGCAGTGAGAGAGACAGGGTCAATGAGCAGTTCTTC; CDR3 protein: CASSERDRVNEQFF
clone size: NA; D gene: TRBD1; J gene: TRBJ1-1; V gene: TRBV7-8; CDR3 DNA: TGTGCCAGCAGCTTAGGAGCGACAGGGACGAACACTGAAGCTTTCTTT; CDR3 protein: CASSLGATGTNTEAFF
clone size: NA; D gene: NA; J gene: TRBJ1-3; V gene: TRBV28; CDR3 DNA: TGTGCCAGCAGTTTCCAGGGGTTCTCTGGAAACACCATATATTTT; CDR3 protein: CASSFQGFSGNTIYF
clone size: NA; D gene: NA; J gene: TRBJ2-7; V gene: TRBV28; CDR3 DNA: TGTGCCAGCAGTAGATACAGGTACGAGCAGTACTTC; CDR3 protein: CASSRYRYEQYF
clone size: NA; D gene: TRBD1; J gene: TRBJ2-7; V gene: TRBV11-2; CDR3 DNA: TGTGCCAGCAGCTTAGTTGGGACAGGCTACGAGCAGTACTTC; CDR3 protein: CASSLVGTGYEQYF
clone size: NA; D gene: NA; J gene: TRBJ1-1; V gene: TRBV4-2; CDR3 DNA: TGTGCCAGCAGCCAAGAACCAGGGGTTGTCACTGAAGCTTTCTTT; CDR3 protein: CASSQEPGVVTEAFF
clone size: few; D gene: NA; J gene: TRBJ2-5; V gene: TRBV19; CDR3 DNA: TGTGCCAGTAGTATAGACAGCCAAGAGACCCAGTACTTC; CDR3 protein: CASSIDSQETQYF